This T cell receptor beta chain originates from a study of blood T cell repertoires in COVID-19. As for the study in general: There were acute and convalescent COVID-19 samples, and they came from the United States, Italy and Spain.

In the source study's methods: Amplification of reference gene primers was used by the study to estimate nucleated cell counts. The repertoire was sequenced with immunoSEQ multiplex PCR; TCRdb's copy has only in-frame clones and lacks some. The V and J calls and the clone size are those of that table, but D and trimming were determined from the DNA. Here the sample spans some 350,000 clones, around 87% being singletons. Cohort 3 donors were reported recovered after two negative PCRs, clearance, or symptom resolution. The trim removed 5 bases at V and 6 bases at J, leaving 15 bases unmatched. Germline CDR1 and CDR2: SGHTA and FQGNSA. The CDR3 is 17 amino acids.

This sequence joins TRBV7-2 and TRBJ2-4; TRBD1 aligns across 8 bases. The source is a woman aged 25 to 45 who had recovered from COVID-19. Specimen: PBMCs or T cells enriched from blood (not recorded which). CDR3 residues: CASSQWSVADRVNIQYF. The CDR3 DNA reads as TGTGCCAGCAGCCAGTGGTCTGTTGCGGACAGGGTAAACATTCAGTACTTC.